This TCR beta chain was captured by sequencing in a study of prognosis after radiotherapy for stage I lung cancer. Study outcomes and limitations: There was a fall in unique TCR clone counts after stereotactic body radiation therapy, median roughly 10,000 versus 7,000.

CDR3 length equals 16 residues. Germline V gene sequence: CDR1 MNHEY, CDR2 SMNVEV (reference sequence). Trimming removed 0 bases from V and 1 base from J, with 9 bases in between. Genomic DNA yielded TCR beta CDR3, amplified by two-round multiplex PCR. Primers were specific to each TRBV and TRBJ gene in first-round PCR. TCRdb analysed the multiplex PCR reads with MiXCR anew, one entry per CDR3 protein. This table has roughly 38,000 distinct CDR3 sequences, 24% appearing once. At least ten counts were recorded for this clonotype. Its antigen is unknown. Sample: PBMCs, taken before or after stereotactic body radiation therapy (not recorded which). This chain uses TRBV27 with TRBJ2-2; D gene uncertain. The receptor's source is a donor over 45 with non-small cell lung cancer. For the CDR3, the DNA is TGTGCCAGCAGTTTATCAGGTGGGGTGAACACCGGGGAGCTGTTTTTT. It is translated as CASSLSGGVNTGELFF.